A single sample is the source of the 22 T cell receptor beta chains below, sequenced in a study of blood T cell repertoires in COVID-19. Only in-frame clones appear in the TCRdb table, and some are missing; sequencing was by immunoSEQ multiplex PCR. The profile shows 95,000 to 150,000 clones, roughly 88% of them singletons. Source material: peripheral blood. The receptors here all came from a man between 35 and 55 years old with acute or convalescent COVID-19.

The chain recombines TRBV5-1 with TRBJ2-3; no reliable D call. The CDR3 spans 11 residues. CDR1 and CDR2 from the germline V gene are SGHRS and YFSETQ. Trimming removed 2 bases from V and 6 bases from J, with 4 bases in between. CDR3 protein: CASSFMDTQYF. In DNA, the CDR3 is TGCGCCAGCAGCTTTATGGATACGCAGTATTTT.

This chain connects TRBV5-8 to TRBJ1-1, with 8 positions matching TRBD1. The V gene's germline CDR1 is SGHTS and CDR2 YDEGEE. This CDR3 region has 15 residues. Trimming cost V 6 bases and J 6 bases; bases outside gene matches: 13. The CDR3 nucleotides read TGTGCCAGCACCACGACAGGGGCCCTTTGGGCTGAAGCTTTCTTT. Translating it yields CASTTTGALWAEAFF.

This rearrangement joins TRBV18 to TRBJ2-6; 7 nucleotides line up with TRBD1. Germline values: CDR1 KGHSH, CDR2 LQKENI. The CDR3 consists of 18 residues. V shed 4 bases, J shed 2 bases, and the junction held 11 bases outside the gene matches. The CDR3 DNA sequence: TGTGCCAGCTCACGCCGGGACAGTCAATACACTGGGGCCAACGTCCTGACTTTC. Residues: CASSRRDSQYTGANVLTF.

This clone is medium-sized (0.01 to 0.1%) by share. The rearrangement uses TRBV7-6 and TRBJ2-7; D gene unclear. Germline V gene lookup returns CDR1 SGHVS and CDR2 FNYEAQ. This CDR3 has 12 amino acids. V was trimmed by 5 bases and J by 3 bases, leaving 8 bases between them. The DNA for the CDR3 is TGTGCCAGCAGCGACGACATCTACGAGCAGTACTTC. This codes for CASSDDIYEQYF.

The CDR3 sequence is CASSLDPVQPQHF. CDR3 sequence (DNA): TGTGCCAGCAGCCTAGACCCAGTTCAGCCCCAGCATTTT. This chain joins TRBV9 and TRBJ1-5; unclear D gene. The V end was cut by 4 bases, the J end by 6 bases, with 11 bases between. CDR3 length equals 13 residues. Germline CDR1 reads SGDLS; CDR2 reads YYNGEE.

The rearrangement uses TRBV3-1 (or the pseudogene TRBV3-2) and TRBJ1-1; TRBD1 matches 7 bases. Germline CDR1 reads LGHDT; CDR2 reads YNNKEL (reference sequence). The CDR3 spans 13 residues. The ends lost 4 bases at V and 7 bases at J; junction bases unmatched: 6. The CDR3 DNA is TGTGCCAGCAGCCCGACAGGGTACAATGAAGCTTTCTTT. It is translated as CASSPTGYNEAFF.

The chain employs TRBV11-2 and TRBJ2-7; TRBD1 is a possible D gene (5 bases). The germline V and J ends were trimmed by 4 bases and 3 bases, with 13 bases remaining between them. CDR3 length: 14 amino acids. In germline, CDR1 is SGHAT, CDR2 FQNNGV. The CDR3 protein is CASSSDGAVYEQYF. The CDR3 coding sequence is TGTGCCAGCAGCTCCGATGGGGCAGTCTACGAGCAGTACTTC.

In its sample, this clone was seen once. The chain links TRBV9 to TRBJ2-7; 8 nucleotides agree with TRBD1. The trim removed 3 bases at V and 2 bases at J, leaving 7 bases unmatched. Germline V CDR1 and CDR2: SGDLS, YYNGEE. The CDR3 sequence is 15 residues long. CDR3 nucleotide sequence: TGTGCCAGCAGCGGGACAGGGACGGGGGCCTACGAGCAGTACTTC. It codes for CASSGTGTGAYEQYF.

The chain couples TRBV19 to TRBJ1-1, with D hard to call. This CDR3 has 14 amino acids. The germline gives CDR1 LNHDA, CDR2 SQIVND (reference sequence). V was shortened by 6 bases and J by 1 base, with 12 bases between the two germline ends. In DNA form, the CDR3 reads TGTGCCAGTAGACAGTTCGGAGGGAACACTGAAGCTTTCTTT. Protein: CASRQFGGNTEAFF.

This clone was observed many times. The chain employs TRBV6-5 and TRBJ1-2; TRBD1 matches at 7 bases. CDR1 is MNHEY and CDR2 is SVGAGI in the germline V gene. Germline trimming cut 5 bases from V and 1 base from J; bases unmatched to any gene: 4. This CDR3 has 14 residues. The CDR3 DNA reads TGTGCCAGCAGTAAGGGGGCAAATAACTATGGCTACACCTTC. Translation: CASSKGANNYGYTF.

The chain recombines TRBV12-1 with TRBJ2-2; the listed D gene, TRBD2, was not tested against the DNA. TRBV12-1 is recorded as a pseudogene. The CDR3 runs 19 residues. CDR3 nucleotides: TGTGCCAGCAGCTTTAAGAGGCTAGCGGGGGGGCGAAACACCGGGGAGCTGTTTTTT. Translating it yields CASSFKRLAGGRNTGELFF.

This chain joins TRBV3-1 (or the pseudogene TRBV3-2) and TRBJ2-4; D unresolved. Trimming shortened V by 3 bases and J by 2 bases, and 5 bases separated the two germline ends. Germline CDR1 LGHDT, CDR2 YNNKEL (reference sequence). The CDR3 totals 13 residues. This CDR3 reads CASSHSSKNIQYF. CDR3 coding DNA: TGTGCCAGCAGCCATTCCTCCAAAAACATTCAGTACTTC.

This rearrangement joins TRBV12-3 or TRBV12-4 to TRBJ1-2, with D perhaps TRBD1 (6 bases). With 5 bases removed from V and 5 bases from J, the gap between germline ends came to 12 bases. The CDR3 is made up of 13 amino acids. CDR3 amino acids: CASSMDSIYGYTF. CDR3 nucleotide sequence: TGTGCCAGCAGTATGGACAGCATATATGGCTACACCTTC.

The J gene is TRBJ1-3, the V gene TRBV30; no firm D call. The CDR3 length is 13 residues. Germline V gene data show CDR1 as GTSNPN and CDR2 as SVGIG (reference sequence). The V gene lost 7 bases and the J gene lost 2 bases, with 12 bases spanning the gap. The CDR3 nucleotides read TGTGCCTCCACTGGGCAGGCTGGAAACACCATATATTTT. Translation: CASTGQAGNTIYF.

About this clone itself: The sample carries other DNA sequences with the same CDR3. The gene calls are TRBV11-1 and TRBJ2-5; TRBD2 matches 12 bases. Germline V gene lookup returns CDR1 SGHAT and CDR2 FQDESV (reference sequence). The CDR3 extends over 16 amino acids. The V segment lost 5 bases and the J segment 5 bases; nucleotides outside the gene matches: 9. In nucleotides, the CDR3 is TGTGCCAGCAGCCCCTCTAGCGGGGGGGCCGGGGAGACCCAGTACTTC. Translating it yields CASSPSSGGAGETQYF.

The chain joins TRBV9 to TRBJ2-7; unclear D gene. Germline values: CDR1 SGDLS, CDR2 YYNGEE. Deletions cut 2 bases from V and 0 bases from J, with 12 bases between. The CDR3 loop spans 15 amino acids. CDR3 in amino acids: CASSVLSDPSYEQYF. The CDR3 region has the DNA TGTGCCAGCAGCGTGTTGTCAGATCCCTCCTACGAGCAGTACTTC. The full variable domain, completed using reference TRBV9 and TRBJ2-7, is DSGVTQTPKHLITATGQRVTLRCSPRSGDLSVYWYQQSLDQGLQFLIQYYNGEERAKGNILERFSAQQFPDLHSELNLSSLELGDSALYFCASSVLSDPSYEQYFGPGTRLTVT.

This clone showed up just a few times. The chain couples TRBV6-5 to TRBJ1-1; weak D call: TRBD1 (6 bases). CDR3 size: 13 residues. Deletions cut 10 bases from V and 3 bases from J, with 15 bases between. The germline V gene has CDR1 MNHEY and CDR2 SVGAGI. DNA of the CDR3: TGTGCCATCCAAAAACAGGGTGACACTGAAGCTTTCTTT. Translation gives CAIQKQGDTEAFF.

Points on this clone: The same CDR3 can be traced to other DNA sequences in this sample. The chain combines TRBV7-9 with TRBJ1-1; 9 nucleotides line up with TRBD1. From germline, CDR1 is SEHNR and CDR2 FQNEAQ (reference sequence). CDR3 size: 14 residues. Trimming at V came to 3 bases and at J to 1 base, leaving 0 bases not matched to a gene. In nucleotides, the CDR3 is TGTGCCAGCAGCTTGGGACAGGGGAACACTGAAGCTTTCTTT. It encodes CASSLGQGNTEAFF.

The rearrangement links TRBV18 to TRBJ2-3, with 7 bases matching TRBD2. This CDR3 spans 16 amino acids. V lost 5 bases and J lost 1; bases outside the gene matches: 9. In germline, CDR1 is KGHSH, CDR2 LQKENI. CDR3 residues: CASSSYLAEGTDTQYF. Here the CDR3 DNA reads TGTGCCAGCTCATCCTATCTAGCGGAGGGCACAGATACGCAGTATTTT.

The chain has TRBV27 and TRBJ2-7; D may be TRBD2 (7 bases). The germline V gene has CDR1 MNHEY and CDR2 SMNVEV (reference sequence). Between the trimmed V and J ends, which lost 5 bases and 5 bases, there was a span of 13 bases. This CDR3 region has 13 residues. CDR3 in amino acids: CASSRGGWDEQYF. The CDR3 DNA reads TGTGCCAGCAGTAGGGGGGGTTGGGACGAGCAGTACTTC.

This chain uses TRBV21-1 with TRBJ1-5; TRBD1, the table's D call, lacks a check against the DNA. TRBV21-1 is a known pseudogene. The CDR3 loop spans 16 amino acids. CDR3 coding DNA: TGTGCCAGCACCTCCCGGACAGGGGAACCCAATCAGCCCCAGCATTTT. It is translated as CASTSRTGEPNQPQHF.

CDR3 DNA: TGTGCCAGCAGCGACAGGGGGCAAAGCGGGGAGCTGTTTTTT. Its translation: CASSDRGQSGELFF. This chain links TRBV6-6 with TRBJ2-2, with 10 bases that match TRBD1. The CDR3 loop spans 14 amino acids. CDR1 and CDR2 (germline): MNHNY, SVGAGI (reference sequence). V lost 6 bases to trimming and J lost 7 bases; unmatched junction nucleotides: 5.